The rows below give T cell receptor beta chains drawn from one sample of a study of neurological immune-mediated disorders. TCRdb used MiXCR to reprocess the 5' RACE reads, holding one entry per CDR3 protein. The sample yields tens of thousands of distinct CDR3 sequences, under 5% seen once. Source material: CD4+ T cells from blood. All receptors derive from a woman in her 40s with multiple sclerosis. Both conserved end residues are part of each CDR3.

v_gene	j_gene	len	CDR3aa
TRBV12-3/TRBV12-4	TRBJ1-5	15	CASSFYGDSNQPQHF
TRBV10-3	TRBJ2-3	14	CATTTGTSTDTQYF
TRBV20-1	TRBJ2-7	12	CSARGGPNEQYF
TRBV11-2	TRBJ1-4	16	CASSLETGEVYEKLFF
TRBV20-1	TRBJ1-1	11	CSASRGSEAFF
TRBV24-1	TRBJ2-5	13	CATSEGRGETQYF
TRBV14	TRBJ2-2	13	CASRPTGTGELFF
TRBV5-1	TRBJ1-1	15	CASGQFNRGLGEAFF
TRBV7-2	TRBJ2-5	15	CASSWQGANVETQYF
TRBV7-8	TRBJ2-5	10	CASSRETQYF
TRBV3-1	TRBJ2-7	16	CASSQERRSGTYEQYF
TRBV24-1	TRBJ2-3	15	CATSDLSEGTDTQYF
TRBV5-1	TRBJ2-6	16	CASSPRTASGANVLTF
TRBV10-3	TRBJ1-2	14	CAISGTGGVVGYTF
TRBV11-3	TRBJ2-7	15	CASSFSGGAFYEQYF
TRBV10-2	TRBJ2-7	18	CASSPGTSGGAIRYEQYF
TRBV20-1	TRBJ2-5	14	CSASSKGYQETQYF
TRBV7-2	TRBJ2-1	14	CASSLVLGEDEQFF
TRBV6-5	TRBJ2-3	14	CASSPQGITDTQYF
TRBV20-1	TRBJ2-3	15	CSARGRGHLPDTQYF
TRBV10-3	TRBJ2-5	13	CAIRRTGEETQYF
TRBV10-3	TRBJ2-7	13	CAISEVQGYEQYF
TRBV2	TRBJ1-1	15	CASSATGTVNTEAFF
TRBV20-1	TRBJ1-5	15	CSARAVRGPYQPQHF